These T cell receptor beta chains were read from a single sample in a study of blood T cell repertoires in COVID-19. Libraries were prepared by immunoSEQ multiplex PCR; TCRdb keeps only in-frame clonotypes and omits some of them. This sample carries roughly 200,000 clones, 75% to 85% of them seen once, and the ten largest clones take roughly 1.2%. Sequencing was carried out using peripheral blood. Receptors were obtained from a woman younger than 45 with COVID-19, enrolled during active disease. Each CDR3 is given with its conserved first and last residue.

>TRBJ1-3|TRBV7-2
CASSLERLSGNTIYF
>TRBJ2-1|TRBV29-1
CSVEASGSPYNEQFF
>TRBJ1-2|TRBV5-5
CASSSMGQAYGYTF
>TRBJ2-7|TRBV6-2/TRBV6-3
CAISDSYEQYF
>TRBJ1-2|TRBV19
CASKGQIGYTF
>TRBJ2-6|TRBV10-3
CAISLGQGAGGANVLTF
>TRBJ1-1|TRBV3-1/TRBV3-2
CASSQPAGEAFF
>TRBJ2-7|TRBV4-2
CASSPGQGAIYEQYF
>TRBJ2-4|TRBV5-6
CASSIYSGTGVLAKNIQYF
>TRBJ2-3|TRBV19
CASSIALAGGPGVTQYF
>TRBJ2-1|TRBV4-2
CASSQDLGGPPYNEQFF
>TRBJ2-2|TRBV4-3
CASSPTPPGLSTGELFF
>TRBJ1-1|TRBV20-1
CSASSGRGTEAFF
>TRBJ2-1|TRBV11-2
CASSSLGGSSYNEQFF
>TRBJ1-1|TRBV29-1
CSVEGRGRTEAFF
>TRBJ2-4|TRBV19
CASTATSTLAKNIQYF
>TRBJ1-5|TRBV5-6
CASRRTGVNQPQHF
>TRBJ2-2|TRBV27
CASRLYRGSTNTGELFF
>TRBJ1-2|TRBV5-4
CASSVRDRVFYTF
>TRBJ2-7|TRBV10-3
CAISLNPGGGINEQYF
>TRBJ2-7|TRBV5-4
CASSPRGVHEQYF
>TRBJ1-4|TRBV29-1
CSVSGERDSNNEKLFF
>TRBJ2-1|TRBV5-1
CASSLGDRAYNEQFF
>TRBJ2-6|TRBV5-4
CASSLVGQLFSGANVLTF
>TRBJ2-7|TRBV6-2/TRBV6-3
CASSFGHLREQYF
>TRBJ1-2|TRBV12-3/TRBV12-4
CASRRDRVGGYTF
>TRBJ1-2|TRBV4-3
CASSQDLNPGRYGYTF
>TRBJ2-2|TRBV30
CAWKLGGFSGELFF
>TRBJ2-1|TRBV9
CASSVGLDTYNEQFF
>TRBJ1-1|TRBV2
CASPGGRDTEAFF
>TRBJ2-7|TRBV10-2
CASSEFFSYEQYF
>TRBJ2-3|TRBV5-5
CASSIGGDTQYF
>TRBJ2-7|TRBV15
CATSRDRGQGGYEQYF
>TRBJ2-3|TRBV4-3
CASSQDVAGGTDTQYF
>TRBJ2-7|TRBV2
CATYGGQPYEQYF
>TRBJ2-7|TRBV4-1
CASSQPGQGNYEQYF
>TRBJ2-5|TRBV28
CASTPPVAALQETQYF
>TRBJ2-3|TRBV19
CASTRRGSTDTQYF
>TRBJ1-1|TRBV10-3
CAISAGDDRGNEDTEAFF
>TRBJ1-4|TRBV5-4
CASSLDLTRSNNEKLFF
>TRBJ2-3|TRBV29-1
CSVEAAGDREYF
>TRBJ2-1|TRBV6-2/TRBV6-3
CASSYRREPLHEQFF
>TRBJ2-5|TRBV9
CASSPREGGGVETQYF
>TRBJ2-3|TRBV7-2
CASSLSGGTDTQYF
>TRBJ2-2|TRBV7-2
CASRHQLSGAGELFF
>TRBJ2-5|TRBV3-1/TRBV3-2
CASSQGIGAGETQYF
>TRBJ1-5|TRBV4-1
CASSQDEGVGQPQHF
>TRBJ2-3|TRBV2
CASSESFGHPNTDTQYF
>TRBJ2-5|TRBV2
CASSEDGRGETQYF
>TRBJ2-3|TRBV7-3
CASSFLPRSAGSTDTQYF
>TRBJ2-1|TRBV2
CASNDGGSYNEQFF
>TRBJ2-7|TRBV4-3
CASSQNTGSLEEQYF
>TRBJ2-7|TRBV25-1
CASMRQNTYEQYF
>TRBJ1-2|TRBV13
CASSLAGGSRVYGYTF